This TCR beta chain was retrieved from a study of T cell changes during pregnancy in multiple sclerosis. CDR1 is SGDLS and CDR2 is YYNGEE in the germline V gene. CDR3 size: 17 residues. Trimming at V came to 0 bases and at J to 2 bases, leaving 7 bases not matched to a gene. Here immunoSEQ multiplex PCR was the method, and the copy in TCRdb shows in-frame clones only, minus some. In the table there are around 70,000 clones, approximately 94% of which are singletons. The sequenced sample was peripheral blood, obtained in the third trimester of pregnancy. This rearrangement joins TRBV9 to TRBJ2-1, with 8 bases matching TRBD2. The TCR sequence derives from a female donor with multiple sclerosis, enrolled in a pregnancy study. The CDR3 DNA sequence: TGTGCCAGCAGCGTAGATCTTGCGGGGGGAGCCTACAATGAGCAGTTCTTC. Its protein product is CASSVDLAGGAYNEQFF.